These T cell receptor beta chains were read from a single sample in a study of cytomegalovirus exposure and HLA in healthy donors. The protocol was immunoSEQ multiplex PCR, while the TCRdb copy is restricted to in-frame clones and leaves out a portion. This table has about 94,000 clones, roughly 79% appearing once. Sequenced input: PBMCs. The source is a woman in her 40s in good health and CMV-seronegative. Each CDR3 is given with its conserved first and last residue. The D gene is left open where the match is weak. Rows give clone size only sometimes, using once, few, many, or a class for an expanded clone.

V gene	clone size	J gene	D gene	CDR3 DNA	CDR3 protein
TRBV2	-	TRBJ2-1	-	TGTGCCAGCAGCTTGGTGGAGGGTGAGCAGTTCTTC	CASSLVEGEQFF
TRBV5-6	few	TRBJ1-2	-	TGTGCCAGCAGCTTGAGTACAGGAGTCTATGGCTACACCTTC	CASSLSTGVYGYTF
TRBV7-2	-	TRBJ1-2	TRBD1	TGTGCCAGCAGCTTAACAGGGGCCTATGGCTACACCTTC	CASSLTGAYGYTF
TRBV18	-	TRBJ1-5	-	TGTGCCAGCTCACCAGCAGTCAATCAGCCCCAGCATTTT	CASSPAVNQPQHF
TRBV7-2	medium-sized	TRBJ2-2	-	TGTGCCAGCAGCTTAGGCGGGGTGAACACCGGGGAGCTGTTTTTT	CASSLGGVNTGELFF
TRBV7-2	-	TRBJ1-4	-	TGTGCCAGCAGCTTAGCGGGGGCCCGAAATGAAAAACTGTTTTTT	CASSLAGARNEKLFF
TRBV5-1	-	TRBJ1-1	TRBD1	TGCGCCAGCAATCCTCGAGGGACAGGTAGTTTCCTGATGAACACTGAAGCTTTCTTT	CASNPRGTGSFLMNTEAFF
TRBV4-1	-	TRBJ2-7	-	TGCGCCAGCAGCCAAGATTCGTTCAGGGTCTCGTACGAGCAGTACTTC	CASSQDSFRVSYEQYF
TRBV5-6	-	TRBJ2-6	-	TGTGCCAGCAGCTTAAGGACACCTTCTGGGGCCAACGTCCTGACTTTC	CASSLRTPSGANVLTF
TRBV11-1	-	TRBJ2-7	-	TGTGCCAGCAGCGCTGAGGACACGACCTCCTACGAGCAGTACTTC	CASSAEDTTSYEQYF
TRBV28	-	TRBJ1-5	TRBD1	TGTGCCAGCAGCCGGGACAGGGGGCATCAGCCCCAGCATTTT	CASSRDRGHQPQHF
TRBV7-9	-	TRBJ1-2	-	TGTTCCAGCAGCTCCCTTTCCCCTGCCAGGGAAGGTGGCTACACCTTC	CSSSSLSPAREGGYTF
TRBV9	-	TRBJ2-6	-	TGTGCCACCAGCCCCAGCTACAGGCTCTCTGGGGCCAACGTCCTGACTTTC	CATSPSYRLSGANVLTF
TRBV7-2	-	TRBJ2-1	-	TGTGCCAGCAGCTTAGCGGGGACACTAGATTTCTTC	CASSLAGTLDFF
TRBV30	-	TRBJ1-5	TRBD1	TGTGCCTGGAGCCTGACAGGGCAGGCTCGTGATCAGCCCCAGCATTTT	CAWSLTGQARDQPQHF
TRBV7-2	-	TRBJ1-5	-	TGTGCCAGCAGCCCCGGAGGTCGCAGCAATCAGCCCCAGCATTTT	CASSPGGRSNQPQHF
TRBV4-3	few	TRBJ1-6	-	TGCGCCAGCAGCGAACGCCCCGGGAGGAATTCACCCCTCCACTTT	CASSERPGRNSPLHF
TRBV30	-	TRBJ1-6	-	TGTGCCTGGAGTGGCGGGGTGGCCTATAATTCACCCCTCCACTTT	CAWSGGVAYNSPLHF
TRBV13	-	TRBJ2-2	TRBD2	TGTGCCAGCAGCCCCCCCTTAGCGGGGGGGCGTAACGGGGAGCTGTTTTTT	CASSPPLAGGRNGELFF
TRBV9	-	TRBJ1-1	-	TGTGCCAGCAGCGATAGCGCCGGGGACACTGAAGCTTTCTTT	CASSDSAGDTEAFF
TRBV4-1	-	TRBJ2-6	TRBD2	TGCGCCAGCAGCCCGTGGGGGGGGGACTCTGGGGCCAACGTCCTGACTTTC	CASSPWGGDSGANVLTF
TRBV7-9	few	TRBJ1-1	TRBD1	TGTGCCAGCAGCCTGGGACAGGGGATGAACACTGAAGCTTTCTTT	CASSLGQGMNTEAFF
TRBV11-2	-	TRBJ2-7	TRBD1	TGTGCCAGCAGCTTAGCCCCATTTAGCCGATACAGGGGCGAGCAGTACTTC	CASSLAPFSRYRGEQYF
TRBV5-4	once	TRBJ1-1	-	TGTGCCAGCAACCGGGGGGGACGGACGAACACTGAAGCTTTCTTT	CASNRGGRTNTEAFF
TRBV11-2	-	TRBJ2-5	TRBD1	TGTGCCAGCAGCTTAGTAGGACAGGGGTACGTGGAGACCCAGTACTTC	CASSLVGQGYVETQYF
TRBV5-6	few	TRBJ2-3	TRBD2	TGTGCCAGCAGCTTGGTTCGACTAGCTTCCCCAGATACGCAGTATTTT	CASSLVRLASPDTQYF
TRBV7-9	-	TRBJ1-1	-	TGTGCCAGCAGCTCAGTAGGGGGGGGGACTGAAGCTTTCTTT	CASSSVGGGTEAFF
TRBV6-1	few	TRBJ1-1	TRBD1	TGTGCCAGCAGTGAAGCGCTGGGAGGGACAGGGGGCGAAACTGAAGCTTTCTTT	CASSEALGGTGGETEAFF
TRBV12-5	-	TRBJ1-5	TRBD1	TGTGCTAGTGGCTCGGGACAGGGTAGTCAGCCCCAGCATTTT	CASGSGQGSQPQHF
TRBV7-9	-	TRBJ1-5	TRBD1	TGTGCCAGCGGACTGGGGACAGACAATCAGCCCCAGCATTTT	CASGLGTDNQPQHF
TRBV7-9	many	TRBJ1-4	-	TGTGCCAGCAGGCGGAATGAAAAACTGTTTTTT	CASRRNEKLFF
TRBV28	-	TRBJ2-7	TRBD1	TGTGCCAGCAGACTCCCGGGACAGACCTACGAGCAGTACTTC	CASRLPGQTYEQYF
TRBV7-3	-	TRBJ2-4	-	TGTGCCAGCAGCTTAAGTTCCCTCTCAGGGAACATTCAGTACTTC	CASSLSSLSGNIQYF
TRBV7-3	many	TRBJ1-1	-	TGTGCCAGCAGCTTAGATAGGGGGAACACTGAAGCTTTCTTT	CASSLDRGNTEAFF
TRBV9	-	TRBJ1-2	TRBD1	TGTGCCAGCAGCCTTGGACAGGGACCCTTCTATGGCTACACCTTC	CASSLGQGPFYGYTF
TRBV19	-	TRBJ1-1	-	TGTGCCAGTAGTATGTACAGGGAAGCTTTCTTT	CASSMYREAFF
TRBV4-3	-	TRBJ1-2	-	TGCGCCAGCAGCCAAGCCTGGGGCCGTTTACCTTACTATGGCTACACCTTC	CASSQAWGRLPYYGYTF
TRBV6-6	-	TRBJ1-3	-	TGTGCCAGCAGAAAACAGGGCTCTGGAAACACCATATATTTT	CASRKQGSGNTIYF
TRBV7-2	-	TRBJ1-2	-	TGTGCCAGCAGCTTAGGGGGCATCTTTAACTATGGCTACACCTTC	CASSLGGIFNYGYTF
TRBV30	-	TRBJ1-2	-	TGTGCCCTTCCTGGCTACACCTTC	CALPGYTF
TRBV7-2	-	TRBJ2-4	-	TGTGCCAGCAGCTTAGCCGCGAACCAAAACATTCAGTACTTC	CASSLAANQNIQYF
TRBV7-2	-	TRBJ2-3	-	TGTGCCAGCAGCCTACAGCTTGGGCCCGCAGATACGCAGTATTTT	CASSLQLGPADTQYF
TRBV7-3	-	TRBJ2-5	TRBD2	TGTGCCAGCAGCTTCCAGCGGGGGGCGGGGGAGACCCAGTACTTC	CASSFQRGAGETQYF
TRBV4-2	-	TRBJ2-1	TRBD2	TGTGCCAGCAAGGGCGGGGGGGCCAAAAATGAGCAGTTCTTC	CASKGGGAKNEQFF
TRBV30	few	TRBJ1-1	-	TGTGCCTGGAGAGTCAGGGGGAACACTGAAGCTTTCTTT	CAWRVRGNTEAFF
TRBV6-6	-	TRBJ2-5	TRBD1	TGTGCCAGCAGTTATCCGACAGGGGGACTCGAGACCCAGTACTTC	CASSYPTGGLETQYF
TRBV2	-	TRBJ2-1	TRBD1	TGTGCCAGCATTCCCGGGACAGGGAGGGGCAATGAGCAGTTCTTC	CASIPGTGRGNEQFF
TRBV7-2	few	TRBJ2-5	-	TGTGCCAGCAGCTCGCGGGAGACCCAGTACTTC	CASSSRETQYF
TRBV19	-	TRBJ1-1	-	TGTGCCAGTAGCGAGACAGGCTGGAGCACTGAAGCTTTCTTT	CASSETGWSTEAFF
TRBV7-3	-	TRBJ1-6	TRBD1	TGTGCCAGCAGCTTCCCCCCCGGGGACAGAAATTTGTCACCCCTCCACTTT	CASSFPPGDRNLSPLHF